These T cell receptor beta chains were read from a single sample in a study of T cells in Graves' hyperthyroidism and ophthalmopathy. TCRdb reanalysed the multiplex PCR reads using MiXCR and keeps one entry per CDR3 protein. Of 400,000 to 550,000 distinct CDR3 sequences listed, approximately 25% are singletons. The sample taken for sequencing was blood. These receptors all stem from a woman between 25 and 40 years old with Graves' ophthalmopathy. The CDR3 runs from the conserved cysteine through the conserved F or W. D genes are given only for firm matches. Size values are once, few and many counts, or a class for expanded clones, and some rows have none.

TRBJ1-2 - TRBV12-3/TRBV12-4 TRBD1 TGTGCCAGCAGTCACGATCAGGGGGCAAACGATGGCTACACCTTC CASSHDQGANDGYTF
TRBJ1-2 - TRBV29-1 TRBD1 TGCAGCGTTCCGGACAGGGTATTCGATGGCTACACCTTC CSVPDRVFDGYTF
TRBJ1-1 - TRBV2 - TGTGCCAGTAATCTCTTGGGCACTGAAGCTTTCTTT CASNLLGTEAFF
TRBJ1-5 - TRBV6-2/TRBV6-3 - TGTGCCAGCAGTTACGGCGGACTGTCTAGACCTCAGCCCCAGCATTTT CASSYGGLSRPQPQHF
TRBJ1-2 many TRBV6-5 - TGTGCCAGCAGTTACGGGGGAAGCAGCGGGTATGGCTACACCTTC CASSYGGSSGYGYTF
TRBJ1-1 few TRBV9 TRBD1 TGTGCCAGCAGCGCCTCAGGGGGGAACACTGAAGCTTTCTTT CASSASGGNTEAFF
TRBJ2-7 many TRBV5-1 TRBD2 TGCGCCAGCAGCTTGCATCGTGGCGGGGGGGCCTACGAGCAGTACTTC CASSLHRGGGAYEQYF
TRBJ1-2 few TRBV9 - TGTGCCAGCAGCGTAACGGGGGCTGGCTACACCTTC CASSVTGAGYTF
TRBJ2-4 many TRBV6-1 - TGTGCCAGCAGTGTCACCGGACGGAGGGACATTCAGTACTTC CASSVTGRRDIQYF
TRBJ2-7 many TRBV6-1 - TGTGCCAGCAGTGAAAGGGGCTACGAGCAGTACTTC CASSERGYEQYF
TRBJ2-5 few TRBV7-6 - TGTGCCAGCAGCTTATTCGGGGTAGAGACCCAGTACTTC CASSLFGVETQYF
TRBJ1-5 few TRBV20-1 TRBD1 TGCAGTGCTAGAGGGACAGGGGATCAGCCCCAGCATTTT CSARGTGDQPQHF
TRBJ1-5 once TRBV15 - - CATRPFGPGNQPQHF
TRBJ1-5 many TRBV7-2 - TGTGCCAGCAGTTTGACAGGAGTGTATCAGCCCCAGCATTTT CASSLTGVYQPQHF
TRBJ2-7 - TRBV5-1 - TGCGCCAGCAGCTTGGCCGCGAAGGGCAAACACGAGCAGTACTTC CASSLAAKGKHEQYF
TRBJ1-1 - TRBV11-1 - TGTGCCAGCAGTTTTGCAAGGCCCGGCGGGATGAACACTGAAGCTTTCTTT CASSFARPGGMNTEAFF
TRBJ1-5 few TRBV6-2/TRBV6-3 - TGTGCCAGCAGTCCCCCCTTGCGAGGACAGCCCAATCAGCCCCAGCATTTT CASSPPLRGQPNQPQHF
TRBJ2-2 many TRBV6-5 - TGTGCCAGCAGTTACTCGACGGGGCTGAACACCGGGGAGCTGTTTTTT CASSYSTGLNTGELFF
TRBJ1-2 many TRBV20-1 - TGCAGTGCTAGTGCCCCATTCCGGGACCGTCCCTATGGCTACACCTTC CSASAPFRDRPYGYTF
TRBJ2-7 few TRBV28 TRBD1 TGTGCCAGCAGTTCGACAGGGTTGGGAAGCTCCTACGAGCAGTACTTC CASSSTGLGSSYEQYF
TRBJ1-1 many TRBV6-5 - TGTGCCAGCAGTTTAGCTAACAGGGAGCAAGCTTTCTTT CASSLANREQAFF
TRBJ1-5 - TRBV28 - TGTGCCAGCAGTTTAAACGCGGGGCTGGGCAATCAGCCCCAGCATTTT CASSLNAGLGNQPQHF
TRBJ1-1 many TRBV19 TRBD1 TGTGCCAGTAGAGCCGACAGGGGAGTAAACACTGAAGCTTTCTTT CASRADRGVNTEAFF
TRBJ1-1 many TRBV7-3 - TGTGCCAGCAGCTTAATGGGGGGTGTTGAAGCTTTCTTT CASSLMGGVEAFF
TRBJ1-1 - TRBV11-2 - TGTGCCAGCAGCTCCGCCGGGGCAGCTATGAACACTGAAGCTTTCTTT CASSSAGAAMNTEAFF
TRBJ2-2 - TRBV6-2/TRBV6-3 TRBD2 TGTGCCAGCTGTGAGATCCGAGCGGGGGGTCCCGGGGAGCTGTTTTTT CASCEIRAGGPGELFF
TRBJ1-2 - TRBV5-4 TRBD1 TGTGCCAGCAGCCCGACAGGGAAGATGGAAGGCTACACCTTC CASSPTGKMEGYTF
TRBJ1-3 once TRBV29-1 - TGCAGCGTTGGAGGGGGCTCTGGAAACACCATATATTTT CSVGGGSGNTIYF
TRBJ2-7 many TRBV28 - TGTGCCAGCAGTCCCCTGTTCGGGCAAGATGGCCCCTACGAGCAGTACTTC CASSPLFGQDGPYEQYF
TRBJ1-1 many TRBV15 - TGTGCCACCAGCAAAGTAGGCACTGAAGCTTTCTTT CATSKVGTEAFF
TRBJ1-1 - TRBV19 - TGTGCCAGTAGTATATCGGAAATGAACACTGAAGCTTGCTTT CASSISEMNTEACF
TRBJ2-2 many TRBV5-1 TRBD1 TGCGCCAGCAGCTTGAGACAGGGGTTGAACACCGGGGAGCTGTTTTTT CASSLRQGLNTGELFF
TRBJ1-1 many TRBV15 - TGTGCCACCAGCAGAGCGTCGAACACTGAAGCTTTCTTT CATSRASNTEAFF
TRBJ1-3 many TRBV11-1 - TGTGCCAGTTCAGGACAGTCTTTGAGGGGAAACACCATATATTTT CASSGQSLRGNTIYF
TRBJ1-2 many TRBV20-1 TRBD1 TGCAGTGCTTATTGGACAGGGGTCTATGGCTACACCTTC CSAYWTGVYGYTF
TRBJ2-7 many TRBV20-1 - TGCAGTGCGGAGTCCTACTACGAGCAGTACTTC CSAESYYEQYF
TRBJ2-6 many TRBV12-3/TRBV12-4 - TGTGCCAGCAGCGGGGGGCGCCTAGTTAGAATAGGGGCCAACGTCCTGACTTTC CASSGGRLVRIGANVLTF
TRBJ2-2 - TRBV4-3 - TGCGCCAGCAGTAGAAGCGCGGATAAGGGAGACACCGGGGAGCTGTTTTTT CASSRSADKGDTGELFF
TRBJ1-5 many TRBV27 - TGTGCCAGCAGCTCGGGGGGTTATCAGCCCCAGCATTTT CASSSGGYQPQHF
TRBJ1-2 many TRBV12-3/TRBV12-4 - TGTGCCAGCAGTTTGAGTTTGGCGAGCGATGGCTACACCTTC CASSLSLASDGYTF
TRBJ2-2 few TRBV28 - TGTGCCAGCAGTATTCAGGGGAGCACCGGGGAGCTGTTTTTT CASSIQGSTGELFF
TRBJ1-2 many TRBV2 - TGTGCCAGCAGTCCAGTTAACTATGGCTACACCTTC CASSPVNYGYTF
TRBJ2-2 - TRBV5-6 TRBD1 TGTGCCAGCAGCTTGGTTGGACAGGGGGTGTCCGGGGAGCTGTTTTTT CASSLVGQGVSGELFF
TRBJ2-7 - TRBV7-8 - TGTGCCAGCAGCTTAGCGAGGGCTAGACCCCACGAGCAGTACTTC CASSLARARPHEQYF
TRBJ2-5 many TRBV20-1 - TGCAGTGCACCCGGAGGGGGCGAAAAGACCCAGTACTTC CSAPGGGEKTQYF
TRBJ1-1 many TRBV6-5 TRBD1 TGTGCCAGCAGTTACTCGCCCGGGACAGGGGCTGAAGCTTTCTTT CASSYSPGTGAEAFF
TRBJ1-2 - TRBV12-3/TRBV12-4 TRBD1 TGTGCCGCCGACAGGGAGGACTATGGCTACACCTTC CAADREDYGYTF
TRBJ1-1 many TRBV7-9 TRBD1 TGTGCCAGCAGGCGGGACAGGGGAGAAGCTTTCTTT CASRRDRGEAFF